In its sample, the clone carrying this T cell receptor (beta chain) was seen many times. Its antigen is undetermined. These data come from a study of early T cells in non-severe SARS-CoV-2 infection. The wider study: With bulk RNA from unsorted whole blood as input, sequencing yielded unpaired chains. Study-wide findings and caveats: Anti-spike CD8 responses were favored by VDJdb matching, which missed private and CD4 specificities.

This CDR3 spans 15 amino acids. The V gene end was trimmed by 4 bases and the J gene end by 9 bases; junction bases not matched to a gene: 12. Attachment of unique molecular identifiers to individual cDNA molecules was performed. One entry per CDR3 protein, called by TCRdb with MiXCR from the 5' RACE reads. The top ten clones hold roughly 4.5% of a sample with tens of thousands of distinct CDR3 sequences, around 13% of them seen once. The sequencing sample was made of whole blood. This sequence joins TRBV12-3 or TRBV12-4 and TRBJ2-1; 7 nucleotides agree with TRBD2. This TCR derives from an adult who was a healthcare worker with PCR-confirmed SARS-CoV-2 infection or an uninfected control (not recorded which). The CDR3 region has the DNA TGTGCCAGCAGTTGGAGCGGGATGACTATGGTTGAGCAGTTCTTC. Amino acid sequence: CASSWSGMTMVEQFF.